One and the same sample provided the 13 T cell receptor beta chains below, sequenced in a study of blood T cells in healthy people across ages. With a J-beta primer mix and a sample-barcoded 5' primer, a second PCR ran 7 to 11 cycles. One entry per CDR3 protein results from TCRdb running MiXCR on the 5' RACE reads. The sample lists 800,000 to 950,000 distinct CDR3 sequences, about 44% occurring once. Sequencing was performed on blood. The source is a man aged 25-40 years in good health.

The genes are TRBV4-2 and TRBJ2-1; no firm D call. Germline CDR1 is LGHNA and CDR2 is YNFKEQ. The V gene lost 1 base and the J gene lost 0 bases, with 10 bases spanning the gap. The CDR3 loop spans 16 amino acids. CDR3 sequence: CASSQGQASSYNEQFF. The DNA for the CDR3 is TGTGCCAGCAGCCAAGGGCAGGCAAGCTCCTACAATGAGCAGTTCTTC.

The chain employs TRBV24-1 and TRBJ2-5; TRBD2 matches 7 bases. The end of the DNA aligns better with TRBJ2-7, so the J call may be wrong. The germline V gene encodes CDR1 KGHDR and CDR2 SFDVKD. This CDR3 contains 13 residues. This chain's CDR3 is CATSDPRTSEQYF. Here the CDR3 DNA reads TGTGCCACCAGTGATCCGCGGACTAGCGAGCAGTACTTC.

The rearrangement uses TRBV6-4 and TRBJ2-1, with 12 bases fitting TRBD2. Germline V CDR1 and CDR2: MRHNA, SNTAGT. Trimming cost V 3 bases and J 6 bases; bases outside gene matches: 3. The CDR3 is made up of 15 amino acids. As DNA, the CDR3 is TGTGCCAGCAGTGAAACGACTAGCGGGGGCAATGAGCAGTTCTTC. This translates into CASSETTSGGNEQFF.

The table lists this clonotype with a few counts. V is TRBV13 and J is TRBJ2-7; a weak D match, TRBD2 (5 bases). The V end was cut by 1 base, the J end by 6 bases, with 16 bases between. The CDR3 spans 15 residues. Germline lookup yields CDR1 PRHDT and CDR2 FYEKMQ (reference sequence). CDR3 bases: TGTGCCAGCAGCTTAGATGGGGAGCGCCGCTCCGAGCAGTACTTC. Its protein product is CASSLDGERRSEQYF.

A few counts support this clonotype. The V call is TRBV6-5, the J call TRBJ1-5; D gene uncertain. The CDR3 is 13 amino acids. Germline lookup yields CDR1 MNHEY and CDR2 SVGAGI. Trimming cost V 6 bases and J 1 base, with 7 bases left between them. CDR3 in amino acids: CASRGSSNQPQHF. The CDR3 DNA follows: TGTGCCAGCAGGGGGTCGAGCAATCAGCCCCAGCATTTT.

The rearrangement joins TRBV4-3 to TRBJ2-5, with 9 bases lining up with TRBD1. The CDR3 is made up of 15 amino acids. Germline V gene data show CDR1 as LGHNA and CDR2 as YSLEER. The junction had 3 bases not matched to a gene; V was cut back by 0 bases and J by 4 bases. CDR3 in amino acids: CASSQDGGQGETQYF. The CDR3 bases are TGCGCCAGCAGCCAAGATGGGGGACAGGGAGAGACCCAGTACTTC.

The rearrangement uses TRBV6-1 and TRBJ2-3, with D possibly matching TRBD1 (5 bases). V gave up 7 bases and J gave up 2 bases, with 16 bases separating them. Germline V CDR1 and CDR2: MNHNS, SASEGT. CDR3 size: 15 residues. The chain's CDR3 is CASIRDRGFTDTQYF. The CDR3 nucleotides read TGTGCCAGCATCAGGGATCGCGGATTCACAGATACGCAGTATTTT.

The chain is built from TRBV2 and TRBJ2-4, with TRBD1 matching 7 bases. CDR1 is SNHLY, CDR2 FYNNEI, per germline. The junction had 6 bases not matched to a gene; V was cut back by 1 base and J by 3 bases. The CDR3 has 16 residues. The CDR3 region is CASSEEGGGFKNIQYF. CDR3 nucleotide sequence: TGTGCCAGCAGTGAAGAAGGGGGCGGGTTCAAAAACATTCAGTACTTC.

This clonotype was counted a few times. The chain has TRBV7-2 and TRBJ1-1; 7 bases map to TRBD1. There are 17 residues in the CDR3. Trimming cost V 1 base and J 4 bases; bases outside gene matches: 12. The germline CDR1 and CDR2 sequences are SGHTA and FQGNSA. CDR3 amino acids: CASSLDAVGGRSTEAFF. Written as DNA, the CDR3 is TGTGCCAGCAGCTTAGATGCTGTAGGGGGCCGGTCCACTGAAGCTTTCTTT.

This clonotype was observed a handful of times. This chain joins TRBV21-1 and TRBJ2-5. TRBV21-1 is reported as a pseudogene. This CDR3 contains 14 residues. The CDR3 nucleotides are TGTGCCAGCAGCAAAGGGCCGGATGGGGAGACCCAGTACTTC. Translating it yields CASSKGPDGETQYF.

In its sample, this clonotype was seen many times. The J gene is TRBJ2-7, the V gene TRBV27; D perhaps matches TRBD2 (5 bases). This CDR3 spans 13 amino acids. CDR1 and CDR2 (germline): MNHEY, SMNVEV (reference sequence). V lost 3 bases and J 2 bases, leaving 8 bases between the germline ends. CDR3 coding DNA: TGTGCCAGCAGTTTGGGAGCCCCCTACGAGCAGTACTTC. Residues: CASSLGAPYEQYF.

The chain links TRBV11-3 to TRBJ1-4; unclear D gene. The germline gives CDR1 SGHNT, CDR2 YENEEA. Trimming stripped 5 bases from V and 7 bases from J, with 14 bases between. CDR3 size: 14 residues. The CDR3 spells CASSPGGSGEKLFF. For the CDR3, the DNA is TGTGCCAGCAGCCCGGGTGGTTCGGGTGAAAAACTGTTTTTT.

The genes are TRBV27 and TRBJ1-1; no reliable D call. This CDR3 spans 12 amino acids. Trimming cost V 7 bases and J 5 bases, with 11 bases left between them. Germline CDR1 and CDR2: MNHEY and SMNVEV (reference sequence). CDR3 in DNA: TGTGCCAGCACCGGAATCGGGACTGAAGCTTTCTTT. This translates into CASTGIGTEAFF.